This T cell receptor beta chain was obtained from a study of technical replicates of blood from four donors. TCRdb's table, derived via immunoSEQ multiplex PCR, lists solely in-frame clones and lacks some. There are approximately 99,000 clones in the sample; 95% occur only once, and about 0.21% lies in the top ten. Germline CDR1 PRHDT, CDR2 FYEKMQ (reference sequence). This CDR3 spans 15 amino acids. V was pared by 2 bases and J by 5 bases, with 6 bases of the junction left unmatched. The sample consisted of T cells isolated from PBMCs. V is TRBV13 and J is TRBJ2-1, with 7 bases fitting TRBD2. The sequence was obtained from a human donor in good health. CDR3 in DNA: TGTGCCAGCAGCTTACGAGGGAGGGCTAACAATGAGCAGTTCTTC. It specifies CASSLRGRANNEQFF.